The sequence of this T cell receptor (beta chain) was determined in a study of identical twins. This clonotype was found a few times. Its antigen is currently unknown. This CDR3 region has 10 residues. Germline values: CDR1 DFQATT, CDR2 SNEGSKA (reference sequence). V was trimmed by 5 bases and J by 9 bases, leaving 8 bases between them. Regarding the study as a whole: Cross-sectional statistics underpinned the conclusions; the same donors were not followed. With beta out-of-frame sequences, excess sharing by twins was weaker.

Each CDR3 protein gets one entry after TCRdb re-called the 5' RACE reads with MiXCR. The profile covers over 200,000 distinct CDR3 sequences, with approximately 9% appearing a single time and 5.1% taken by the ten largest. Sequenced: memory (CD45RO+) T cells sorted from blood. The sequence derives from a woman aged 18-35 years in good health. This chain connects TRBV20-1 to TRBJ2-1; tentatively, D is TRBD2 (5 bases). Here the CDR3 DNA reads TGCAGTGCTTTCGGGGTTGAGCAGTTCTTC. Encoded protein: CSAFGVEQFF.